A single sample gave rise to the 9 T cell receptor beta chains below, sequenced in a study of identical twins. TCRdb re-derived calls from the 5' RACE reads in MiXCR, one entry per CDR3 protein. The sample carries around 680,000 distinct CDR3 sequences, more than 6.5% recorded once. Separately, the same data were catalogued under a study of yellow fever vaccine responses in identical twins.

The sequenced sample was PBMCs. Receptors originate from a young woman in good health.

The table lists this clonotype with many counts. The chain uses TRBV9 and TRBJ2-7, with 10 bases matching TRBD2. Germline-derived CDR1 and CDR2 are SGDLS and YYNGEE. The CDR3 has 17 residues. J gave up 2 bases and V 3 bases, and 11 bases lay outside the gene matches. CDR3 nucleotides: TGTGCCAGCAGCGCAATTGGGGCTAGCGGGGGCACCTACGAGCAGTACTTC. It translates to CASSAIGASGGTYEQYF.

V and J are TRBV7-2 and TRBJ2-3; possible D gene TRBD2, 7 bases. Germline V lookup: CDR1 SGHTA, CDR2 FQGNSA. Between the trimmed V and J ends, which lost 3 bases and 5 bases, there was a span of 12 bases. The CDR3 runs to 14 residues. The CDR3 reads CASSLGGPLDTQYF. In DNA, the CDR3 is TGTGCCAGCAGCTTGGGGGGGCCGTTAGATACGCAGTATTTT.

V is TRBV28 and J is TRBJ2-6; D ambiguous. This CDR3 has 15 residues. Trimming left V 5 bases short and J 1 base short, with 9 bases between. Per germline, CDR1 MDHEN and CDR2 SYDVKM. The chain's CDR3 is CASSTAGSGANVLTF. The CDR3 DNA sequence: TGTGCCAGCAGTACCGCCGGGTCTGGGGCCAACGTCCTGACTTTC.

J is TRBJ2-7 and V is TRBV4-3; maybe TRBD2 (6 bases). The ends were cut back, 4 bases at V and 3 bases at J, with 16 bases in the middle. Germline lookup yields CDR1 LGHNA and CDR2 YSLEER. The CDR3 totals 15 residues. DNA for the CDR3: TGCGCCAGCAGCCCATCCTCGGGACTCAACTACGAGCAGTACTTC. Protein: CASSPSSGLNYEQYF.

This clonotype was seen ten or more times. The CDR3 loop is CASISQTYEQYF. The CDR3 DNA reads as TGCGCCAGCATTTCGCAGACCTACGAGCAGTACTTC. The chain couples TRBV5-1 to TRBJ2-7; no firm D call. Germline CDR1 is SGHRS and CDR2 is YFSETQ. The CDR3 has 12 residues. Trimming left V 6 bases short and J 2 bases short, with 9 bases between.

This clonotype has ten or more counts. CDR3 residues: CASSQGQLPYEQYF. In DNA, the CDR3 is TGTGCCAGCAGTCAGGGACAGCTACCTTACGAGCAGTACTTC. The chain is built from TRBV12-3 or TRBV12-4 and TRBJ2-7; TRBD1 aligns across 7 bases. This CDR3 contains 14 residues. Trimming took 5 bases from V and 4 from J; bases not matched to a gene: 8.

This clonotype showed up just a few times. The rearrangement links TRBV2 to TRBJ2-3; TRBD2 agrees at 9 bases. The V segment lost 8 bases and the J segment 2 bases; nucleotides outside the gene matches: 8. In germline, CDR1 is SNHLY, CDR2 FYNNEI. This CDR3 is built from 15 residues. CDR3 DNA: TGTGCCAGCTCATCCCCTAGCGGGGTCACAGATACGCAGTATTTT. Translation gives CASSSPSGVTDTQYF.

The chain links TRBV11-2 to TRBJ2-1; 10 bases fit TRBD2. The length of the CDR3 is 17 residues. V was pared by 2 bases and J by 1 base, with 5 bases of the junction left unmatched. Germline V lookup: CDR1 SGHAT, CDR2 FQNNGV. CDR3 amino acids: CASSLFERGGSYNEQFF. DNA for the CDR3: TGTGCCAGCAGCTTATTCGAGCGGGGGGGGTCCTACAATGAGCAGTTCTTC.

This clonotype was picked up a small number of times. The germline gene is not matched at one end of the junction; a read error may be the cause. The chain carries TRBV5-5 and TRBJ2-5, with TRBD1 as a possible D gene (6 bases). There are 13 residues in the CDR3. Germline V lookup: CDR1 SGHKS, CDR2 YYEKEE (reference sequence). The CDR3 is CARSSGQQETQYF. The DNA of the CDR3 is TGTGCCAGGAGCTCTGGACAGCAAGAGACCCAGTACTTC.